This TCR beta chain was obtained from a study of T cell responses to AZD1222 COVID-19 vaccine. Across the study: Pooling of second doses given at about 4 or about 12 weeks was done. Study-wide results and limits: Donors were mostly white British, more females; clonal diversity possibly underestimated.

The germline V gene has CDR1 LGHDT and CDR2 YNNKEL (reference sequence). The V segment lost 1 base and the J segment 6 bases; nucleotides outside the gene matches: 16. This CDR3 contains 18 residues. Here immunoSEQ multiplex PCR was the method, and the copy in TCRdb shows in-frame clones only, minus some. The sample includes about 49,000 clones, around three quarters seen only once; the top ten take around 7%. Worth noting for this clone: Its antigen is currently unknown.

The V and J genes are TRBV3-1 (or the pseudogene TRBV3-2) and TRBJ1-2, with TRBD1 matching over 8 bases. Sample: peripheral blood, taken on day 0 of AZD1222 vaccination. This TCR derives from an adult in good health. CDR3 bases: TGTGCCAGCAGCCAAGCAAGTGCCGGACAGGGAGTGTTACATGGCTACACCTTC. Its translation: CASSQASAGQGVLHGYTF.